This is a list of T cell receptor beta chains from one sample in a study of CD8+CD57+ T cells in acquired aplastic anemia. TCRdb ran MiXCR on the reads and lists one entry per CDR3 protein. The data contain 95,000 to 150,000 distinct CDR3 sequences, approximately 61% of them singletons. The specimen sequenced was sorted CD4+, CD8+, or CD8+CD57+ T cells (not recorded which) from PBMCs. All receptors come from a human donor with aplastic anemia. The CDR3 runs from the conserved cysteine through the conserved F or W. The order of the fields is J gene, V gene, CDR3 protein.

j_call: TRBJ2-1
v_call: TRBV6-2/TRBV6-3
cdr3_aa: CASTWDRGNNEQFF

j_call: TRBJ2-7
v_call: TRBV7-9
cdr3_aa: CASSLAAGAYEQYF

j_call: TRBJ1-5
v_call: TRBV11-2
cdr3_aa: CASSLTTRRTGDQPQHF

j_call: TRBJ1-1
v_call: TRBV20-1
cdr3_aa: CSARDPTHPLAFF

j_call: TRBJ2-7
v_call: TRBV15
cdr3_aa: CATSSLGQGFNEQYF

j_call: TRBJ2-3
v_call: TRBV19
cdr3_aa: CASSIPLVRGSSTDTQYF

j_call: TRBJ2-3
v_call: TRBV7-9
cdr3_aa: CASSKTDTDTQYF

j_call: TRBJ1-2
v_call: TRBV2
cdr3_aa: CASDKRGGGVAF

j_call: TRBJ1-1
v_call: TRBV2
cdr3_aa: CASRQGGYTEAFF

j_call: TRBJ2-3
v_call: TRBV20-1
cdr3_aa: CSAQRSGTDTQYF

j_call: TRBJ1-2
v_call: TRBV27
cdr3_aa: CASRQGYQGYTF

j_call: TRBJ2-7
v_call: TRBV11-2
cdr3_aa: CASSYWGGTLTGFEQYF

j_call: TRBJ1-5
v_call: TRBV29-1
cdr3_aa: CSVADRGGNQPQHF

j_call: TRBJ1-1
v_call: TRBV19
cdr3_aa: CASSIRAANTEAFF

j_call: TRBJ1-1
v_call: TRBV29-1
cdr3_aa: CSSITGTNTEAFF

j_call: TRBJ2-1
v_call: TRBV25-1
cdr3_aa: CASSVRGTWNSNEQFF

j_call: TRBJ2-1
v_call: TRBV11-1
cdr3_aa: CASSLFPDRGEQFF

j_call: TRBJ1-2
v_call: TRBV29-1
cdr3_aa: CSVDRRGYGYTF

j_call: TRBJ2-7
v_call: TRBV7-9
cdr3_aa: CASSLAGTESYEQYF

j_call: TRBJ1-1
v_call: TRBV7-2
cdr3_aa: CASSLSVGGTEAFF

j_call: TRBJ1-1
v_call: TRBV20-1
cdr3_aa: CSARERTGGTEAFF

j_call: TRBJ2-1
v_call: TRBV7-2
cdr3_aa: CASSLERVGPIEQFF